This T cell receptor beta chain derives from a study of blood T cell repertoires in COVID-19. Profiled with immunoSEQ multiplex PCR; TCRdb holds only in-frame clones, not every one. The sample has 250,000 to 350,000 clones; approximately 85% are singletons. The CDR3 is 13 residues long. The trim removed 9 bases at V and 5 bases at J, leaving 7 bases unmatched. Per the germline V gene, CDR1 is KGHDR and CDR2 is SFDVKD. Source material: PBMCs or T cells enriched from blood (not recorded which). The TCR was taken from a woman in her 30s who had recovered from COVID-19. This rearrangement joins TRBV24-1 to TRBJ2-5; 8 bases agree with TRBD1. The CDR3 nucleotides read TGTGCCACCGGACAGACAGGGGTGGAGACCCAGTACTTC. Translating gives CATGQTGVETQYF.